A single sample gave rise to the 32 T cell receptor beta chains below, sequenced in a study of beta chain features in type 1 diabetes. Antigen specificity for these receptors is unknown. The whole isolated RNA underwent reverse transcription, so sequencing captured expressed TCRB transcripts. Assay used: immunoSEQ multiplex PCR; TCRdb lists only in-frame clones, some missing. The table includes roughly 340,000 clones, roughly 13% detected once. Whole-study findings and limits: Shorter TCRB CDR3s, moderately but significantly so, marked every one of the four CD4+ subsets in Type 1 diabetes patients.

Input material: naive CD4+ T cells from blood. The receptor set was obtained from a young woman with type 1 diabetes.

This clone was detected only a few times. The rearrangement links TRBV29-1 to TRBJ1-5; D remains unclear. Germline CDR1 SQVTM, CDR2 ANQGSEA. Trimming stripped 4 bases from V and 4 bases from J, with 11 bases between. The CDR3 contains 13 residues. The CDR3 DNA sequence: TGCAGCGTTGTAGTAGGACTTAATCAGCCCCAGCATTTT. This encodes CSVVVGLNQPQHF.

The CDR3 coding sequence is TGTGCCAGTAGTAGCAGAGACAGGGGGCATCGCGGCTACACCTTC. This translates into CASSSRDRGHRGYTF. The chain uses TRBV19 and TRBJ1-2; 10 bases are a match to TRBD1. The CDR3 runs 15 residues. Looked up from germline, CDR1 is LNHDA and CDR2 is SQIVND (reference sequence). V lost 4 bases to trimming and J lost 8 bases; unmatched junction nucleotides: 10.

The V and J genes are TRBV5-4 and TRBJ2-1; TRBD2 matches at 9 bases. The CDR3 extends over 16 amino acids. J gave up 1 base and V 0 bases, and 2 bases lay outside the gene matches. Germline lookup yields CDR1 SGHNT and CDR2 YYREEE (reference sequence). CDR3 region: CASSLDAGGSYNEQFF. For the CDR3, the DNA is TGTGCCAGCAGCTTGGATGCGGGAGGGTCCTACAATGAGCAGTTCTTC.

A few counts support this clone. V gene TRBV15 combines with J gene TRBJ1-2; D is unclear. Germline V gives CDR1 LNHNV, CDR2 YYDKDF (reference sequence). There are 13 residues in the CDR3. Trimming took off 0 bases at V and 3 bases at J, with 5 bases between the two ends. CDR3 sequence: CATSRDRHYGYTF. The CDR3 nucleotides read TGTGCCACCAGCAGAGACAGGCACTATGGCTACACCTTC.

The rearrangement uses TRBV5-6 and TRBJ2-1; D unresolved. This CDR3 spans 16 amino acids. Germline V gene lookup returns CDR1 SGHDT and CDR2 YYEEEE. Trimming took 1 base from V and 0 from J, leaving 11 bases between them. CDR3 amino acids: CASSLLAEHSYNEQFF. CDR3 nucleotide sequence: TGTGCCAGCAGCTTGTTGGCCGAACACTCCTACAATGAGCAGTTCTTC.

J is TRBJ2-5 and V is TRBV6-5; 12 bases match TRBD2. Germline V gene data show CDR1 as MNHEY and CDR2 as SVGAGI. The CDR3 length is 15 residues. After removal of 6 bases from V and 4 bases from J, the junction contained 6 bases not matched to a gene. The CDR3 coding sequence is TGTGCCAGCAGACCGACTAGCGGGAGTGGAGAGACCCAGTACTTC. Translated: CASRPTSGSGETQYF.

V gene TRBV29-1 combines with J gene TRBJ2-6; D gene uncertain. With 6 bases removed from V and 0 bases from J, the gap between germline ends came to 6 bases. CDR1 is SQVTM, CDR2 ANQGSEA, per germline. CDR3 length: 13 amino acids. CDR3 amino acids: CSVRSSGANVLTF. The CDR3 nucleotides are TGCAGCGTGCGAAGCTCTGGGGCCAACGTCCTGACTTTC.

Only a few counts were recorded for this clone. The rearrangement joins TRBV30 to TRBJ2-1; D is unresolved. Deletions cut 5 bases from V and 7 bases from J, with 9 bases between. Germline CDR1 reads GTSNPN; CDR2 reads SVGIG (reference sequence). CDR3 length equals 11 residues. The CDR3 nucleotides are TGTGCCTGGGCTACCGGGAATGAGCAGTTCTTC. As protein: CAWATGNEQFF.

The V gene is TRBV4-3, the J gene TRBJ2-3; 7 bases are a match to TRBD1. Germline V gene sequence: CDR1 LGHNA, CDR2 YSLEER. J gave up 2 bases and V 2 bases, and 7 bases lay outside the gene matches. The CDR3 has 16 amino acids. The CDR3 spells CASSQQTGIPTDTQYF. DNA for the CDR3: TGCGCCAGCAGCCAACAGACAGGGATACCCACAGATACGCAGTATTTT.

This clone was picked up a small number of times. V gene TRBV5-1 combines with J gene TRBJ2-7; TRBD2 agrees at 9 bases. Trimming removed 5 bases from V and 3 bases from J; junction bases left unmatched: 6. This CDR3 is built from 14 residues. Germline CDR1 and CDR2: SGHRS and YFSETQ. The CDR3 reads CASRGGRAFYEQYF. In DNA, the CDR3 is TGCGCCAGCAGAGGCGGGAGGGCCTTCTACGAGCAGTACTTC.

This clone appeared once. The chain employs TRBV7-9 and TRBJ1-1, with a possible D match to TRBD1 (5 bases). In germline, CDR1 is SEHNR, CDR2 FQNEAQ (reference sequence). The V end was cut by 2 bases, the J end by 8 bases, with 15 bases between. The CDR3 runs to 14 residues. The CDR3 nucleotides are TGTGCCAGCAGCTTATCTGGGGGGTGGGTAGAAGCTTTCTTT. This translates into CASSLSGGWVEAFF.

The rearrangement links TRBV28 to TRBJ1-5, with TRBD1 identical over 9 bases. This CDR3 contains 18 residues. From germline, CDR1 is MDHEN and CDR2 SYDVKM. V was clipped by 5 bases and J by 5 bases; unmatched bases: 16. CDR3 bases: TGTGCCAGCAGTCTCAGGCAGCTACAGGGGGCCTGGGATCAGCCCCAGCATTTT. Amino acid sequence: CASSLRQLQGAWDQPQHF. Complete variable domain (other parts from reference TRBV28 and TRBJ1-5): DVKVTQSSRYLVKRTGEKVFLECVQDMDHENMFWYRQDPGLGLRLIYFSYDVKMKEKGDIPEGYSVSREKKERFSLILESASTNQTSMYLCASSLRQLQGAWDQPQHFGDGTRLSIL.

This clone has a handful of counts. V gene TRBV2 combines with J gene TRBJ2-3; the match to TRBD2 covers 9 bases. CDR1 is SNHLY and CDR2 is FYNNEI in the germline V gene. This CDR3 spans 14 amino acids. The ends lost 5 bases at V and 1 base at J; junction bases unmatched: 1. This chain's CDR3 is CASSRLAGTDTQYF. The CDR3 DNA follows: TGTGCCAGCAGTAGACTAGCGGGCACAGATACGCAGTATTTT.

There are a few counts of this clone. V gene TRBV18 combines with J gene TRBJ2-7, with D possibly TRBD2 on 6 matching bases. The CDR3 contains 15 residues. The V end was cut by 6 bases, the J end by 0 bases, with 15 bases between. Germline V CDR1 and CDR2: KGHSH, LQKENI. CDR3 nucleotides: TGTGCCAGCTCGCCCAGGGAGGAACCCTCCTACGAGCAGTACTTC. As protein: CASSPREEPSYEQYF.

V usage is TRBV10-3 and J usage is TRBJ2-1, with TRBD2 identical over 8 bases. Germline V gives CDR1 ENHRY, CDR2 SYGVKD. The trim removed 6 bases at V and 11 bases at J, leaving 9 bases unmatched. CDR3 size: 13 residues. The CDR3 reads CAIRLADTMKQFF. In nucleotides, the CDR3 is TGTGCCATCAGACTAGCGGACACAATGAAGCAGTTCTTC.

The chain couples TRBV4-1 to TRBJ2-3, with 7 positions matching TRBD2. CDR1 and CDR2 from the germline V gene are MGHRA and YSYEKL. The J segment lost 3 bases and the V segment lost 3 bases, leaving 3 bases of the junction unmatched. This CDR3 has 14 amino acids. The CDR3 DNA reads as TGCGCCAGCAGCCACCGTAGCGGGACAGATACGCAGTATTTT. It yields the protein CASSHRSGTDTQYF.

The chain employs TRBV4-1 and TRBJ2-1, with TRBD2 matching 9 bases. CDR1 is MGHRA, CDR2 YSYEKL, per germline. This CDR3 is 15 amino acids long. J lost 7 bases, V lost 1 base, and 5 bases had no gene match. Here the CDR3 DNA reads TGCGCCAGCAGCCAAGGTCGAGCGGGAGGTAATGAGCAGTTCTTC. Translation gives CASSQGRAGGNEQFF.

The table lists this clone with a few counts. V and J are TRBV6-6 and TRBJ1-4; 10 bases fit TRBD1. The length of the CDR3 is 14 residues. Per the germline V gene, CDR1 is MNHNY and CDR2 is SVGAGI (reference sequence). V was clipped by 6 bases and J by 6 bases; unmatched bases: 4. This CDR3 reads CASRAGTGDEKLFF. The CDR3 region has the DNA TGTGCCAGCAGGGCCGGGACAGGGGATGAAAAACTGTTTTTT.

This rearrangement joins TRBV5-1 to TRBJ2-5, with D possibly matching TRBD2 (6 bases). Trimming cost V 0 bases and J 5 bases, with 14 bases left between them. Germline V CDR1 and CDR2: SGHRS, YFSETQ. The CDR3 sequence is 15 residues long. CDR3 sequence: CASSLGLVDLETQYF. In DNA form, the CDR3 reads TGCGCCAGCAGCTTGGGACTAGTGGATTTGGAGACCCAGTACTTC. The full variable domain, completed using reference TRBV5-1 and TRBJ2-5, is KAGVTQTPRYLIKTRGQQVTLSCSPISGHRSVSWYQQTPGQGLQFLFEYFSETQRNKGNFPGRFSGRQFSNSRSEMNVSTLELGDSALYLCASSLGLVDLETQYFGPGTRLLVL.

A few counts support this clone. The gene calls are TRBV11-1 and TRBJ2-5, with D possibly being TRBD2 (5 bases). Germline CDR1 reads SGHAT; CDR2 reads FQDESV (reference sequence). V was shortened by 3 bases and J by 8 bases, with 13 bases between the two germline ends. The length of the CDR3 is 13 residues. This CDR3 is CASSFLGARTQYF. As DNA, the CDR3 is TGTGCCAGCAGCTTCTTGGGAGCACGAACCCAGTACTTC.

The chain's CDR3 is CASSVHLAGGGTDTQYF. CDR3 in DNA: TGTGCCAGCAGCGTACACCTAGCGGGAGGGGGTACAGATACGCAGTATTTT. The rearrangement uses TRBV9 and TRBJ2-3; 12 bases are a match to TRBD2. Germline CDR1 SGDLS, CDR2 YYNGEE. The CDR3 sequence is 17 residues long. Trimming took 1 base from V and 3 from J; bases not matched to a gene: 6.

V usage is TRBV7-9 and J usage is TRBJ2-1; 7 bases map to TRBD2. Losses at the gene ends were 5 bases for V and 6 bases for J; bases not matched to a gene: 13. Germline V gene sequence: CDR1 SEHNR, CDR2 FQNEAQ (reference sequence). This CDR3 comprises 16 residues. This CDR3 is CASSPPGLRTGNEQFF. The DNA for the CDR3 is TGTGCCAGCAGCCCACCGGGACTACGGACCGGCAATGAGCAGTTCTTC.

The rearrangement joins TRBV30 to TRBJ2-1; 10 nucleotides match TRBD2. V was clipped by 0 bases and J by 4 bases; unmatched bases: 12. Germline V gene lookup returns CDR1 GTSNPN and CDR2 SVGIG (reference sequence). The CDR3 runs 18 residues. The CDR3 reads CAWSVTLVSSGSYNEQFF. CDR3 coding DNA: TGTGCCTGGAGTGTAACGTTGGTTTCTAGCGGGAGTTACAATGAGCAGTTCTTC.

This sequence joins TRBV7-8 and TRBJ2-6; the match to TRBD2 covers 10 bases. The CDR3 covers 20 residues. The J segment lost 0 bases and the V segment lost 5 bases, leaving 13 bases of the junction unmatched. Germline V gene lookup returns CDR1 SGHVS and CDR2 FQNEAQ. The DNA of the CDR3 is TGTGCCAGCAGCCCCCGTTCGGGACTAGCGTATCACTCTGGGGCCAACGTCCTGACTTTC. Protein: CASSPRSGLAYHSGANVLTF.

The chain couples TRBV9 to TRBJ2-4; 14 positions agree with TRBD2. The CDR3 has 16 amino acids. After removal of 1 base from V and 13 bases from J, the junction contained 10 bases not matched to a gene. Germline CDR1 is SGDLS and CDR2 is YYNGEE. The CDR3 DNA reads TGTGCCAGCAGCGTATCCCCGGGACTAGCGGGAGAGCGACAGTACTTC. This sequence encodes CASSVSPGLAGERQYF.

The rearrangement uses TRBV28 and TRBJ2-1, with D tentatively TRBD2 (6 bases). The V gene's germline CDR1 is MDHEN and CDR2 SYDVKM. CDR3 length equals 14 residues. Trimming took off 3 bases at V and 5 bases at J, with 11 bases between the two ends. As DNA, the CDR3 is TGTGCCAGCAGTTTGGGCGGGACCAACAATGAGCAGTTCTTC. Encoded protein: CASSLGGTNNEQFF. The variable domain in full, with the rest retrieved from reference TRBV28 and TRBJ2-1, is DVKVTQSSRYLVKRTGEKVFLECVQDMDHENMFWYRQDPGLGLRLIYFSYDVKMKEKGDIPEGYSVSREKKERFSLILESASTNQTSMYLCASSLGGTNNEQFFGPGTRLTVL.

A few counts support this clone. The CDR3 loop is CSAARNEQFF. CDR3 coding DNA: TGCAGTGCCGCTAGAAATGAGCAGTTCTTC. V gene TRBV20-1 combines with J gene TRBJ2-1; D gene ambiguous. V gave up 6 bases and J gave up 7 bases, with 7 bases separating them. The CDR3 covers 10 residues. Germline CDR1 DFQATT, CDR2 SNEGSKA (reference sequence).

The sample holds a few counts of this clone. V usage is TRBV14 and J usage is TRBJ2-3, with 11 positions matching TRBD2. J gave up 4 bases and V 4 bases, and 1 base lay outside the gene matches. Germline assignment: CDR1 SGHDN and CDR2 FVKESK. This CDR3 spans 14 amino acids. The CDR3 is CASSPGLAADTQYF. The CDR3 bases are TGTGCCAGCAGCCCGGGACTAGCGGCAGATACGCAGTATTTT.

This clone was counted only a few times. V and J are TRBV4-1 and TRBJ2-5; 11 bases align to TRBD1. In germline, CDR1 is MGHRA, CDR2 YSYEKL. V shed 0 bases and J 5 bases; nucleotides not matched to a gene: 11. The CDR3 is 18 residues long. This CDR3 is CASSQDYRGQGARETQYF. The DNA for the CDR3 is TGCGCCAGCAGCCAAGATTACCGAGGACAGGGGGCACGGGAGACCCAGTACTTC.

This chain connects TRBV29-1 to TRBJ2-3, with 11 bases lining up with TRBD2. J lost 0 bases, V lost 6 bases, and 8 bases had no gene match. Germline-derived CDR1 and CDR2 are SQVTM and ANQGSEA. The CDR3 has 16 amino acids. CDR3 nucleotides: TGCAGCGTGGCCAGACTAGCGGGAAGAAGCACAGATACGCAGTATTTT. Its protein product is CSVARLAGRSTDTQYF.

This clone was found a few times. The chain employs TRBV28 and TRBJ2-3; 7 nucleotides line up with TRBD2. Trimming cost V 7 bases and J 2 bases; bases outside gene matches: 3. Germline CDR1 is MDHEN and CDR2 is SYDVKM. The CDR3 runs 13 residues. The DNA of the CDR3 is TGTGCCAGCATGGGGGGGAACACAGATACGCAGTATTTT. Translation gives CASMGGNTDTQYF.

This clone occurred a few times. The chain employs TRBV11-2 and TRBJ2-7; 8 positions agree with TRBD1. The junction had 7 bases not matched to a gene; V was cut back by 3 bases and J by 3 bases. The CDR3 consists of 15 residues. Germline V gives CDR1 SGHAT, CDR2 FQNNGV. The CDR3 DNA is TGTGCCAGCAGCTTCTTACCGGGACAGGACTACGAGCAGTACTTC. Its translation: CASSFLPGQDYEQYF.